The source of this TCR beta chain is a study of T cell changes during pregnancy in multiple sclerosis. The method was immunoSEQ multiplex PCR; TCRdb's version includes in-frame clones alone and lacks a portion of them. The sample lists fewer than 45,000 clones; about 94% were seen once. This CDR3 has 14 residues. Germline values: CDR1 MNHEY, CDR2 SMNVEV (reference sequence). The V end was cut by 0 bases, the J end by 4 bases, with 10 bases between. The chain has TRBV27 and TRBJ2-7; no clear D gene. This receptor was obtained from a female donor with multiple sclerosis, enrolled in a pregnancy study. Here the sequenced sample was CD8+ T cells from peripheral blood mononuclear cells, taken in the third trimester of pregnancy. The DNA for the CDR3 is TGTGCCAGCAGTTTATCGCGGCAGTATTACGAGCAGTACTTC. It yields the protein CASSLSRQYYEQYF.